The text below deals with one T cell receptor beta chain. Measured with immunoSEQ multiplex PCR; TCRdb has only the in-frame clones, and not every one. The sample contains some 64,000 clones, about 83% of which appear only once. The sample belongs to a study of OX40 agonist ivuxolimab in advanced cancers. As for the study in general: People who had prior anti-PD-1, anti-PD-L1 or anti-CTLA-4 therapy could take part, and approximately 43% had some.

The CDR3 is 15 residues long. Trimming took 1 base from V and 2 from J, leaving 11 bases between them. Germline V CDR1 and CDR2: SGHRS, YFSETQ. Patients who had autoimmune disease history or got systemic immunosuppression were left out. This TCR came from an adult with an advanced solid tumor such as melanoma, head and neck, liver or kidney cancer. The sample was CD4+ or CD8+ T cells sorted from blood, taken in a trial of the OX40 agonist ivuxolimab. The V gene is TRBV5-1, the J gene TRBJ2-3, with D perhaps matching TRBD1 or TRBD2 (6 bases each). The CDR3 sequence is CASSLTGAPTDTQYF. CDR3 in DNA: TGCGCCAGCAGCTTGACGGGGGCCCCCACAGATACGCAGTATTTT.